This record concerns one TCR beta chain sequence. The sample belongs to a study of T cell responses to AZD1222 COVID-19 vaccine. Some clones are missing from TCRdb's copy, which holds only in-frame ones; the method was immunoSEQ multiplex PCR. The sample holds some 190,000 clones, about 93% seen once. Between the trimmed V and J ends, which lost 8 bases and 2 bases, there was a span of 14 bases. Germline V gene lookup returns CDR1 KGHSH and CDR2 LQKENI. This CDR3 region has 14 residues. This TCR was sampled from an adult who received the AZD1222 COVID-19 vaccine. Sample: peripheral blood, taken 28 days after the second AZD1222 dose. The V and J genes are TRBV18 and TRBJ2-3; D tentatively reads TRBD1 or TRBD2 (5 bases each). The DNA for the CDR3 is TGTGCCAGCCCCCGGGTCGGGACCACAGATACGCAGTATTTT. Amino acid sequence: CASPRVGTTDTQYF.